One sample yielded the 30 T cell receptor beta chains listed below, sequenced in a study of blood T cell repertoires in COVID-19. Assay used: immunoSEQ multiplex PCR; TCRdb lists only in-frame clones, some missing. The table has around 150,000 clones, 85% to 95% seen once; the top ten hold about 5%. The sample taken for sequencing was peripheral blood. Every receptor here comes from a woman aged 45 to 65 with acute or convalescent COVID-19.

This clone was seen only once. J is TRBJ2-2 and V is TRBV5-1; possible D gene TRBD1, 5 bases. CDR1 and CDR2 from the germline V gene are SGHRS and YFSETQ. CDR3 size: 18 residues. Trimming pared 1 base from V and 2 bases from J, leaving 18 bases between. The CDR3 spells CASSLSFQGRRNTGELFF. The CDR3 DNA reads TGCGCCAGCAGCTTGAGCTTTCAGGGCCGCCGAAACACCGGGGAGCTGTTTTTT.

This chain links TRBV4-3 with TRBJ2-3; 10 positions match TRBD2. Trimming removed 0 bases from V and 5 bases from J; junction bases left unmatched: 8. The CDR3 is made up of 17 amino acids. The germline gives CDR1 LGHNA, CDR2 YSLEER. CDR3 region: CASSQDLGLAVLDTQYF. The CDR3, as DNA: TGCGCCAGCAGCCAAGACCTCGGACTAGCGGTGCTAGATACGCAGTATTTT.

V is TRBV7-3 and J is TRBJ2-3; D might be TRBD2 (5 bases). CDR3 length: 21 residues. Looked up from germline, CDR1 is SGHTA and CDR2 is FQGTGA. The V end lost 6 bases, the J end lost 0 bases, and 31 bases lay between the germline ends. The CDR3 bases are TGTGCCAGCAGTCTAGAGGGCAAGTTAAGGAGCGGCGGGCGTAGCACAGATACGCAGTATTTT. It translates to CASSLEGKLRSGGRSTDTQYF.

The chain has TRBV6-5 and TRBJ1-2; tentative D call: TRBD1 (5 bases). CDR1 is MNHEY and CDR2 is SVGAGI in the germline V gene. V was cut by 0 bases and J by 4 bases, with 15 bases left in between. The CDR3 sequence is 16 residues long. This CDR3 is CASSYSYRSESYGYTF. In DNA, the CDR3 is TGTGCCAGCAGTTACTCTTACAGGTCTGAATCCTATGGCTACACCTTC.

The genes are TRBV5-1 and TRBJ1-1; maybe TRBD1 (6 bases). The CDR3 totals 13 residues. Germline V gene lookup returns CDR1 SGHRS and CDR2 YFSETQ. Trimming took off 7 bases at V and 2 bases at J, with 12 bases between the two ends. CDR3 in amino acids: CASGRDTNTEAFF. CDR3 DNA sequence: TGCGCCAGCGGACGGGACACTAACACTGAAGCTTTCTTT.

This clone appeared a single time. The chain couples TRBV10-2 to TRBJ2-3, with 8 nucleotides matching TRBD2. The germline CDR1 and CDR2 sequences are WSHSY and SAAADI. V gave up 6 bases and J gave up 6 bases; unmatched junction bases: 11. This CDR3 contains 15 residues. The chain's CDR3 is CASSPDKRGMDTQYF. DNA of the CDR3: TGCGCCAGCAGCCCTGATAAGCGGGGGATGGATACGCAGTATTTT.

V and J are TRBV29-1 and TRBJ1-4, with D perhaps matching TRBD1 (5 bases). Germline CDR1 is SQVTM and CDR2 is ANQGSEA. The V end was cut by 7 bases, the J end by 4 bases, with 13 bases between. This CDR3 is built from 13 residues. Here the CDR3 DNA reads TGCAGCGGACAGCTAGGGGTTAATGAAAAACTGTTTTTT. Translating gives CSGQLGVNEKLFF.

The gene calls are TRBV7-6 and TRBJ2-1; a possible D gene is TRBD2 (7 bases). V gave up 5 bases and J gave up 4 bases, with 21 bases separating them. The germline V gene has CDR1 SGHVS and CDR2 FNYEAQ. The CDR3 runs 17 residues. The CDR3 DNA is TGTGCCAGCAGCCCCCCCCTTGGGGGGGCTTTTTACAATGAGCAGTTCTTC. Protein: CASSPPLGGAFYNEQFF.

This clone was seen more than once but under ten times. The V call is TRBV15, the J call TRBJ1-2, with D unresolved. Germline CDR1 reads LNHNV; CDR2 reads YYDKDF (reference sequence). CDR3 length: 13 residues. The V and J ends lost 5 bases and 4 bases respectively, with 11 bases between them. CDR3 residues: CATSPGLGYGYTF. DNA for the CDR3: TGTGCCACCAGCCCCGGACTCGGCTATGGCTACACCTTC.

The chain combines TRBV12-3 or TRBV12-4 with TRBJ1-4, with D unclear. This CDR3 has 12 residues. Trimming stripped 6 bases from V and 4 bases from J, with 6 bases between. CDR3 region: CASSGLNEKLFF. DNA for the CDR3: TGTGCCAGCAGCGGACTTAATGAAAAACTGTTTTTT.

The chain is built from TRBV3-1 (or the pseudogene TRBV3-2) and TRBJ2-1, with a tentative D call TRBD1 (5 bases). V shed 8 bases and J shed 3 bases, with 14 bases lying between them. CDR3 length: 14 amino acids. CDR1 and CDR2 from the germline V gene are LGHDT and YNNKEL (reference sequence). CDR3 DNA sequence: TGTGCCAGCCTATCGACAGCTAACTACAATGAGCAGTTCTTC. Translation gives CASLSTANYNEQFF.

The V call is TRBV5-1, the J call TRBJ2-5; the match to TRBD1 covers 8 bases. V trimming: 0 bases; J trimming: 4 bases; junction bases outside the gene matches: 8. The CDR3 has 16 residues. Looked up from germline, CDR1 is SGHRS and CDR2 is YFSETQ. The CDR3 region is CASSLAGTGTVETQYF. Here the CDR3 DNA reads TGCGCCAGCAGCTTGGCCGGGACAGGCACTGTAGAGACCCAGTACTTC.

This rearrangement joins TRBV29-1 to TRBJ2-1, with D possibly being TRBD2 (7 bases). The germline CDR1 and CDR2 sequences are SQVTM and ANQGSEA. The CDR3 spans 15 residues. V was cut by 8 bases and J by 7 bases, with 24 bases left in between. The chain's CDR3 is CSYIRGALSRNEQFF. In DNA form, the CDR3 reads TGCAGCTATATCCGGGGGGCCCTGAGTCGAAATGAGCAGTTCTTC.

On this clone itself: The same CDR3 arises from other DNA sequences in this sample as well. The CDR3 spells CASSQDAGSYEQYF. CDR3 DNA: TGCGCCAGCAGCCAAGACGCGGGATCCTACGAGCAGTACTTC. This chain links TRBV4-3 with TRBJ2-7; D perhaps matches TRBD2 (6 bases). Germline CDR1 reads LGHNA; CDR2 reads YSLEER. V dropped 0 bases and J dropped 1 base, with 7 bases sitting between them. The CDR3 length is 14 residues.

This rearrangement joins TRBV7-9 to TRBJ1-1; D not resolved. The germline V gene encodes CDR1 SEHNR and CDR2 FQNEAQ (reference sequence). V was cut by 8 bases and J by 4 bases, with 11 bases left in between. The CDR3 has 12 amino acids. As DNA, the CDR3 is TGTGCCAGCGGGAGCCAGGCCACTGAAGCTTTCTTT. Translated, it gives CASGSQATEAFF.

The rearrangement links TRBV9 to TRBJ1-2; 7 bases align to TRBD1. The germline gives CDR1 SGDLS, CDR2 YYNGEE. The CDR3 spans 13 residues. V lost 3 bases and J lost 7; bases outside the gene matches: 6. The CDR3 nucleotides are TGTGCCAGCAGCGAGGGACAGAGAGGTGGCTACACCTTC. The encoded protein is CASSEGQRGGYTF.

The rearrangement joins TRBV20-1 to TRBJ2-5; tentative D call: TRBD2 (5 bases). Trimming shortened V by 6 bases and J by 4 bases, and 6 bases separated the two germline ends. The CDR3 loop spans 10 amino acids. Germline-derived CDR1 and CDR2 are DFQATT and SNEGSKA (reference sequence). DNA for the CDR3: TGCAGTGCGAGGGTAGAGACCCAGTACTTC. This translates into CSARVETQYF.

This clone was observed a single time. J is TRBJ2-7 and V is TRBV12-3 or TRBV12-4, with D hard to call. Between the trimmed V and J ends, which lost 6 bases and 4 bases, there was a span of 13 bases. The CDR3 runs 13 residues. CDR3 DNA: TGTGCCAGCAGCCTCGGAGATAGGTACGAGCAGTACTTC. Amino acid sequence: CASSLGDRYEQYF.

The rearrangement joins TRBV30 to TRBJ1-1; D uncertain. CDR1 is GTSNPN, CDR2 SVGIG, per germline (reference sequence). The CDR3 runs 10 residues. The germline V and J ends were trimmed by 4 bases and 7 bases, with 7 bases remaining between them. CDR3 nucleotides: TGTGCCTGGATAGAGATTGAAGCTTTCTTT. Residues: CAWIEIEAFF.

The rearrangement links TRBV2 to TRBJ2-2; D possibly corresponds to TRBD1 (5 bases). CDR1 and CDR2 from the germline V gene are SNHLY and FYNNEI. The length of the CDR3 is 14 residues. The V end was cut by 6 bases, the J end by 3 bases, with 11 bases between. Here the CDR3 reads CASRVLTDTGELFF. The DNA for the CDR3 is TGTGCCAGCAGGGTCCTGACAGACACCGGGGAGCTGTTTTTT. The variable domain in full, completed from reference TRBV2 and TRBJ2-2, reads EPEVTQTPSHQVTQMGQEVILRCVPISNHLYFYWYRQILGQKVEFLVSFYNNEISEKSEIFDDQFSVERPDGSNFTLKIRSTKLEDSAMYFCASRVLTDTGELFFGEGSRLTVL.

The chain uses TRBV7-9 and TRBJ2-5; D perhaps matches TRBD2 (7 bases). CDR3 size: 15 residues. From germline, CDR1 is SEHNR and CDR2 FQNEAQ (reference sequence). With 8 bases removed from V and 9 bases from J, the gap between germline ends came to 25 bases. CDR3 sequence reads: CASGARGAAPRSQYF. Here the CDR3 DNA reads TGTGCCAGCGGAGCACGGGGGGCGGCCCCAAGATCCCAGTACTTC. Variable domain in full (rest from reference TRBV7-9 and TRBJ2-5): DTGVSQNPRHKITKRGQNVTFRCDPISEHNRLYWYRQTLGQGPEFLTYFQNEAQLEKSRLLSDRFSAERPKGSFSTLEIQRTEQGDSAMYLCASGARGAAPRSQYFGPGTRLLVL.

The chain employs TRBV4-2 and TRBJ2-5, with D perhaps matching TRBD1 (5 bases). V lost 0 bases and J lost 1, with 9 bases in between. The CDR3 has 15 residues. CDR1 and CDR2 (germline): LGHNA, YNFKEQ. The DNA of the CDR3 is TGTGCCAGCAGCCAAGAAAGAGACAGCCAAGAGACCCAGTACTTC. Its translation is CASSQERDSQETQYF.

This chain connects TRBV24-1 to TRBJ2-1; D is unresolved. This CDR3 is 14 amino acids long. Germline values: CDR1 KGHDR, CDR2 SFDVKD. Trimming cost V 5 bases and J 10 bases, with 17 bases left between them. The CDR3 sequence is CATSGPPGLPEQFF. The CDR3 bases are TGTGCCACCAGTGGGCCGCCTGGCTTACCCGAGCAGTTCTTC.

V usage is TRBV18 and J usage is TRBJ2-7, with 9 bases matching TRBD1. The CDR3 is 16 amino acids. The germline V gene has CDR1 KGHSH and CDR2 LQKENI. Trimming took 6 bases from V and 9 from J; bases not matched to a gene: 18. CDR3 DNA: TGTGCCAGCTCGCCTACAGGGGGCACAGATTCGGTCGGGCAGTACTTC. Translating it yields CASSPTGGTDSVGQYF.

This chain links TRBV14 with TRBJ1-1; D perhaps matches TRBD1 (6 bases). Trimming left V 7 bases short and J 1 base short, with 19 bases between. The CDR3 contains 16 residues. Germline CDR1 and CDR2: SGHDN and FVKESK. CDR3: CASTLGGAERNTEAFF. DNA for the CDR3: TGTGCCAGCACCCTCGGGGGGGCAGAGAGGAACACTGAAGCTTTCTTT.

V gene TRBV28 combines with J gene TRBJ1-2; TRBD1 is a possible D gene (5 bases). Trimming removed 5 bases from V and 5 bases from J, with 15 bases in between. Germline V gene data show CDR1 as MDHEN and CDR2 as SYDVKM. This CDR3 is 14 amino acids long. The CDR3 region has the DNA TGTGCCAGCAGTCCATCCGCAGGGTTATATGGCTACACCTTC. Amino acids: CASSPSAGLYGYTF.

The V and J genes are TRBV4-1 and TRBJ1-1, with 9 bases aligning to TRBD1. V was pared by 0 bases and J by 1 base, with 3 bases of the junction left unmatched. CDR3 size: 16 residues. Germline CDR1 and CDR2: MGHRA and YSYEKL. The CDR3 sequence is CASSQDGGQGNTEAFF. In DNA, the CDR3 is TGCGCCAGCAGCCAAGATGGGGGACAGGGGAACACTGAAGCTTTCTTT.

V gene TRBV3-1 (or the pseudogene TRBV3-2) combines with J gene TRBJ1-1; no clear D gene. The CDR3 is 13 amino acids. The V end lost 1 base, the J end lost 5 bases, and 8 bases lay between the germline ends. Germline V gives CDR1 LGHDT, CDR2 YNNKEL (reference sequence). CDR3 coding DNA: TGTGCCAGCAGCCAAGGGCCGGGAACTGAAGCTTTCTTT. This codes for CASSQGPGTEAFF.

The chain carries TRBV19 and TRBJ2-1; a weak D match, TRBD1 (6 bases). Germline V gene sequence: CDR1 LNHDA, CDR2 SQIVND (reference sequence). Trimming stripped 7 bases from V and 11 bases from J, with 12 bases between. The CDR3 is made up of 11 amino acids. CDR3 nucleotide sequence: TGTGCCAGTATACAGGGATATAAGCAGTTCTTC. This gives the protein CASIQGYKQFF.

The chain uses TRBV7-9 and TRBJ2-7; 8 bases line up with TRBD1. Germline CDR1 SEHNR, CDR2 FQNEAQ (reference sequence). The CDR3 totals 16 residues. The J segment lost 7 bases and the V segment lost 5 bases, leaving 16 bases of the junction unmatched. The CDR3 DNA follows: TGTGCCAGCAGCCGCACTACCCTGCCTGGACAGGGAGAGCAGTACTTC. It specifies CASSRTTLPGQGEQYF.